The clone carrying this T cell receptor (beta chain) occurred a few times. As yet, its antigen is unknown. V was shortened by 0 bases and J by 6 bases, with 16 bases between the two germline ends. Germline V gives CDR1 SGDLS, CDR2 YYNGEE. This CDR3 is 15 amino acids long. The data stem from a study of molecular identifiers for immune sequencing clone quantification. Findings and limits, study-wide: A shared barcode on identical TCR molecules could lead to underestimated sizes for highly expanded clones.

A single record per CDR3 protein comes from TCRdb applying MiXCR to the PCR reads. Of about 510,000 distinct CDR3 sequences detected, over 20% appear once; the ten largest clones hold 0.7% to 1%. This clonotype was sampled from a human donor in good health. Some libraries in this study had Jurkat cell RNA spiked in. Material for sequencing was naive CD8+ T cells from blood, with Jurkat cell RNA spiked in. Indicated subset: FACS-sorted CD8+CD4-CCR7+CD45RA+ naive T cells. The chain employs TRBV9 and TRBJ2-7; no clear D gene. The CDR3 DNA reads TGTGCCAGCAGCGTAGGAGAACGGCCCTTCCCCGAGCAGTACTTC. Amino acid sequence: CASSVGERPFPEQYF. Looking up the rest from reference TRBV9 and TRBJ2-7 gives the full variable domain: DSGVTQTPKHLITATGQRVTLRCSPRSGDLSVYWYQQSLDQGLQFLIQYYNGEERAKGNILERFSAQQFPDLHSELNLSSLELGDSALYFCASSVGERPFPEQYFGPGTRLTVT.